This T cell receptor beta chain was sequenced for a study of blood T cells in healthy people across ages. A second 7 to 11 cycle PCR used barcoded and J-beta primers. Tags on each cDNA molecule came from a template-switch adaptor with 12 random nucleotides. TCRdb re-analysed the 5' RACE reads in MiXCR, keeping a single row per CDR3 protein. The data hold roughly 800,000 distinct CDR3 sequences, with roughly 50% observed a single time. From germline, CDR1 is SGHRS and CDR2 YFSETQ. The CDR3 runs 15 residues. Trimming took 3 bases from V and 7 from J; bases not matched to a gene: 7. A remark on this clonotype: One base away lies a much larger clone, so this may be a sequencing read error.

The clonotype originates from a man aged 25 to 40 in good health. Sequencing input: blood. The V and J genes are TRBV5-1 and TRBJ1-6; 7 bases are a match to TRBD1. The CDR3 DNA reads as TGCGCCAGCAGCTGCCAAGGGGGCGAAAATTCACCCCTCCACTTT. Translation: CASSCQGGENSPLHF.